This T cell receptor beta chain originates from a study of blood T cells in healthy people across ages. V lost 1 base and J 6 bases, leaving 13 bases between the germline ends. Germline V gene lookup returns CDR1 DFQATT and CDR2 SNEGSKA (reference sequence). This CDR3 comprises 14 residues. A sample-barcoded 5' primer and a J-beta primer mix were used in a second PCR of roughly 6 to 11 cycles. Each CDR3 protein gets one entry after TCRdb re-called the 5' RACE reads with MiXCR. This table holds fewer than 900,000 distinct CDR3 sequences, 40% to 45% found once. Sequenced material: blood. The clonotype originates from a woman in her sixties or seventies in good health. J is TRBJ2-1 and V is TRBV20-1, with D perhaps TRBD1 or TRBD2 (5 bases each). CDR3 sequence: CSARAGPHINEQFF. The CDR3 DNA reads TGCAGTGCTAGAGCGGGACCCCACATCAATGAGCAGTTCTTC.